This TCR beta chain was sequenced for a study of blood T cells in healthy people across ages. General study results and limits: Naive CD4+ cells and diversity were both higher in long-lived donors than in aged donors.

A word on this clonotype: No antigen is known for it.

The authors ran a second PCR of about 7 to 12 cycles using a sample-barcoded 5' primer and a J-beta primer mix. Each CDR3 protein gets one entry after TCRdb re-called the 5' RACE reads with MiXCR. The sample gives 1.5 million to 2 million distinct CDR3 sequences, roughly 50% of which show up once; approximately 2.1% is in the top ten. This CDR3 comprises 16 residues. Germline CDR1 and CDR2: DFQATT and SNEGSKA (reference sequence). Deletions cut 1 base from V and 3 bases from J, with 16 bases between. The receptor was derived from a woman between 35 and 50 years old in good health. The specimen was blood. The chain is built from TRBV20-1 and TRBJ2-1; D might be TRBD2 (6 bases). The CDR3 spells CSARGQRLANYNEQFF. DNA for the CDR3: TGCAGTGCTAGAGGACAGAGGCTAGCGAACTACAATGAGCAGTTCTTC.